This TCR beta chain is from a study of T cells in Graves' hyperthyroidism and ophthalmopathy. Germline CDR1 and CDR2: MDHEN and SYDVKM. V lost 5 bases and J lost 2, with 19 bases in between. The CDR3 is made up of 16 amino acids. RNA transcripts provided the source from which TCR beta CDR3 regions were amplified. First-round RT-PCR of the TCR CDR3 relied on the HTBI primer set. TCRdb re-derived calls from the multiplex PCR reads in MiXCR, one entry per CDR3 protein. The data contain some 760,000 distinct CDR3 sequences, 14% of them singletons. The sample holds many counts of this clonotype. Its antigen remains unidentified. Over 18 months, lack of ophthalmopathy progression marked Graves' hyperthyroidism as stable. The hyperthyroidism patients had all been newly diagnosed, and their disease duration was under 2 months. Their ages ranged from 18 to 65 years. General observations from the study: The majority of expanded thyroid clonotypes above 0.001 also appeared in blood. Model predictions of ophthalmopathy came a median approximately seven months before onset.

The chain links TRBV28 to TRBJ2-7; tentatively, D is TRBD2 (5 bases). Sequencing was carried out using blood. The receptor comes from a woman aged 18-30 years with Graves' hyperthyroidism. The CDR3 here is CASSAARWGETYEQYF. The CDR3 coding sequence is TGTGCCAGCAGTGCGGCGAGGTGGGGAGAAACCTACGAGCAGTACTTC.